This T cell receptor (beta chain) was sequenced in a study of response to subunit inactivated influenza vaccine. TCRdb processed the RT-PCR reads anew with MiXCR; each CDR3 protein has one entry. The sample shows hundreds of thousands of distinct CDR3 sequences, about 14% of them seen only once. Whole-study results and caveats: Authors suggested seasonal influenza vaccinations each recruit few new T cells.

As for this clonotype: Its specificity is unknown.

The CDR3 covers 16 residues. The V end lost 0 bases, the J end lost 4 bases, and 13 bases lay between the germline ends. Germline CDR1 SGHRS, CDR2 YFSETQ. This chain links TRBV5-1 with TRBJ2-2, with D possibly TRBD2 on 6 matching bases. This sample comprised PBMCs from blood, obtained 14 days before vaccination. The TCR sequence derives from a man aged 50 or older who received an inactivated influenza vaccine. The chain's CDR3 is CASSLAAGWTTGELFF. DNA for the CDR3: TGCGCCAGCAGCTTGGCCGCGGGGTGGACCACCGGGGAGCTGTTTTTT.